These 28 T cell receptor beta chains came from one sample sequenced in a study of blood T cell repertoires in COVID-19. Produced via immunoSEQ multiplex PCR; TCRdb's table is partial and in-frame only. The sample has 200,000 to 250,000 clones, 86% seen once. The sample consisted of PBMCs or T cells enriched from blood (not recorded which). These receptors were taken from a woman aged 45-60 years who had recovered from COVID-19.

The V gene is TRBV19, the J gene TRBJ2-3, with D maybe TRBD2 (5 bases). V was trimmed by 3 bases and J by 0 bases, leaving 13 bases between them. The germline V gene has CDR1 LNHDA and CDR2 SQIVND (reference sequence). CDR3 length: 16 residues. CDR3 residues: CASSIRRTGSTDTQYF. CDR3 DNA: TGTGCCAGTAGTATCCGTAGGACGGGGAGCACAGATACGCAGTATTTT.

The J gene is TRBJ1-5, the V gene TRBV28; perhaps TRBD1 as D (5 bases). Trimming removed 3 bases at V and 7 bases at J, with 7 bases between. This CDR3 spans 12 amino acids. CDR1 is MDHEN and CDR2 is SYDVKM in the germline V gene. CDR3 coding DNA: TGTGCCAGCAGTTTTGGGGCGCAGCCCCAGCATTTT. Translating gives CASSFGAQPQHF. Drawing the rest from reference TRBV28 and TRBJ1-5, the complete variable domain is DVKVTQSSRYLVKRTGEKVFLECVQDMDHENMFWYRQDPGLGLRLIYFSYDVKMKEKGDIPEGYSVSREKKERFSLILESASTNQTSMYLCASSFGAQPQHFGDGTRLSIL.

Comments on this clone: At one boundary the junction diverges from the germline segment, which might be a read error. V is TRBV10-1 and J is TRBJ2-7; TRBD1 aligns across 9 bases. This CDR3 has 15 residues. Germline loops: CDR1 WNHNN, CDR2 SYGVQD (reference sequence). CDR3 loop: CASRMWGTGTYVQYF. In DNA form, the CDR3 reads TGCGCCAGCAGGATGTGGGGGACAGGGACCTACGTGCAGTACTTC.

V usage is TRBV7-9 and J usage is TRBJ2-1; 9 positions match TRBD1. The CDR3 runs to 14 residues. Germline V gene sequence: CDR1 SEHNR, CDR2 FQNEAQ (reference sequence). V was pared by 5 bases and J by 7 bases, with 6 bases of the junction left unmatched. The DNA of the CDR3 is TGTGCCAGCAGCATTTCCGGGACAGGGAATGAGCAGTTCTTC. It yields the protein CASSISGTGNEQFF.

The V and J genes are TRBV4-3 and TRBJ2-7; D is perhaps TRBD1 (5 bases). Trimming removed 8 bases at V and 3 bases at J, with 17 bases between. This CDR3 comprises 14 residues. Per germline, CDR1 LGHNA and CDR2 YSLEER. In nucleotides, the CDR3 is TGCGCCAGCGGGCCCTCGACAGCCGTCTACGAGCAGTACTTC. Encoded protein: CASGPSTAVYEQYF.

This sequence joins TRBV12-3 or TRBV12-4 and TRBJ2-7; no reliable D call. The CDR3 contains 13 residues. Trimming cost V 6 bases and J 5 bases, with 14 bases left between them. The CDR3: CASSPLIAHEQYF. CDR3 DNA sequence: TGTGCCAGCAGCCCTCTAATAGCCCACGAGCAGTACTTC.

This chain connects TRBV7-6 to TRBJ2-3; TRBD1 agrees at 7 bases. CDR1 is SGHVS and CDR2 is FNYEAQ in the germline V gene. The J segment lost 2 bases and the V segment lost 4 bases, leaving 9 bases of the junction unmatched. The CDR3 has 16 amino acids. The chain's CDR3 is CASSSRPGQNTDTQYF. The CDR3 nucleotides read TGTGCCAGCAGCTCCCGACCGGGACAGAACACAGATACGCAGTATTTT.

J is TRBJ2-2 and V is TRBV12-1; TRBD2, the D gene given by the table, was not confirmed from the DNA. TRBV12-1 is a listed pseudogene. The CDR3 contains 18 residues. Written as DNA, the CDR3 is TGTGCCAGCAGCTTAGGACTAGCGGGAGAAGTCAGTACCGGGGAGCTGTTTTTT. Encoded protein: CASSLGLAGEVSTGELFF.

This chain joins TRBV7-9 and TRBJ2-7; D is possibly TRBD2 (6 bases). Germline values: CDR1 SEHNR, CDR2 FQNEAQ (reference sequence). V lost 4 bases to trimming and J lost 6 bases, with 16 bases between them. This CDR3 spans 14 amino acids. This CDR3 reads CASSSPSGLGEQYF. The CDR3 region has the DNA TGTGCCAGCAGCTCCCCGAGCGGGTTGGGCGAGCAGTACTTC.

The chain couples TRBV25-1 to TRBJ2-2; TRBD1 matches 9 bases. This CDR3 has 14 amino acids. Trimming took 7 bases from V and 3 from J; bases not matched to a gene: 3. Germline V gives CDR1 MGHDK, CDR2 SYGVNS. CDR3 residues: CASTGQGYTGELFF. CDR3 nucleotides: TGTGCCAGCACGGGACAGGGCTACACCGGGGAGCTGTTTTTT.

The sample holds one count of this clone. V gene TRBV19 combines with J gene TRBJ1-2; TRBD1 agrees at 8 bases. This CDR3 is built from 14 residues. The ends lost 6 bases at V and 4 bases at J; junction bases unmatched: 7. In germline, CDR1 is LNHDA, CDR2 SQIVND (reference sequence). The CDR3: CASRGTGGIYGYTF. The CDR3 bases are TGTGCCAGTAGGGGGACAGGAGGAATCTATGGCTACACCTTC. Drawing the rest from reference TRBV19 and TRBJ1-2, the complete variable domain is DGGITQSPKYLFRKEGQNVTLSCEQNLNHDAMYWYRQDPGQGLRLIYYSQIVNDFQKGDIAEGYSVSREKKESFPLTVTSAQKNPTAFYLCASRGTGGIYGYTFGSGTRLTVV.

The V call is TRBV7-3, the J call TRBJ2-1; TRBD2 matches at 8 bases. There are 17 residues in the CDR3. Germline CDR1 reads SGHTA; CDR2 reads FQGTGA. Trimming took 0 bases from V and 5 from J; bases not matched to a gene: 9. CDR3 protein: CASSLTFELADNNEQFF. The CDR3 region has the DNA TGTGCCAGCAGCTTAACGTTTGAACTAGCGGATAACAATGAGCAGTTCTTC.

The J gene is TRBJ1-1, the V gene TRBV5-4, with no clear D. This CDR3 comprises 14 residues. V dropped 4 bases and J dropped 5 bases, with 15 bases sitting between them. Germline CDR1 and CDR2: SGHNT and YYREEE (reference sequence). CDR3 sequence (DNA): TGTGCCAGCAGCACGAGGGCCAGAGGGACTGAAGCTTTCTTT. This sequence encodes CASSTRARGTEAFF.

The rearrangement uses TRBV4-1 and TRBJ2-1, with 7 bases matching TRBD1. CDR1 is MGHRA and CDR2 is YSYEKL in the germline V gene. The V gene end was trimmed by 2 bases and the J gene end by 2 bases; junction bases not matched to a gene: 9. The CDR3 extends over 17 amino acids. The CDR3 loop reads CASSQPDRDVTYNEQFF. CDR3 coding DNA: TGCGCCAGCAGCCAACCAGACAGGGACGTTACCTACAATGAGCAGTTCTTC.

The V call is TRBV3-1 (or the pseudogene TRBV3-2), the J call TRBJ2-7; no firm D call. V lost 1 base and J 4 bases, leaving 5 bases between the germline ends. Germline-derived CDR1 and CDR2 are LGHDT and YNNKEL (reference sequence). The length of the CDR3 is 12 residues. The CDR3 here is CASSQATYEQYF. The CDR3 DNA reads as TGTGCCAGCAGCCAAGCCACTTACGAGCAGTACTTC.

The J gene is TRBJ2-7, the V gene TRBV7-2, with 9 bases that match TRBD2. The CDR3 has 13 residues. V was clipped by 6 bases and J by 3 bases; unmatched bases: 3. Germline V gene sequence: CDR1 SGHTA, CDR2 FQGNSA. The CDR3 region has the DNA TGTGCCAGCAGACTAGCGGGTTACTACGAGCAGTACTTC. It codes for CASRLAGYYEQYF.

This rearrangement joins TRBV6-2 or TRBV6-3 to TRBJ1-2; D is perhaps TRBD1 (5 bases). V lost 5 bases, J lost 8 bases, and 18 bases lay in between. The V gene's germline CDR1 is MNHEY and CDR2 SVGEGT. This CDR3 region has 14 residues. CDR3 protein: CASSLPLGVEGYTF. In DNA, the CDR3 is TGTGCCAGCAGTCTCCCTCTAGGGGTAGAGGGCTACACCTTC.

The chain joins TRBV5-6 to TRBJ1-2; unclear D gene. The V end was cut by 2 bases, the J end by 3 bases, with 14 bases between. Per the germline V gene, CDR1 is SGHDT and CDR2 is YYEEEE. CDR3 size: 15 residues. Here the CDR3 reads CASSFEAGHYYGYTF. The CDR3 coding sequence is TGTGCCAGCAGCTTCGAGGCGGGCCACTACTATGGCTACACCTTC.

This rearrangement joins TRBV18 to TRBJ2-1; 14 nucleotides align to TRBD2. The germline gives CDR1 KGHSH, CDR2 LQKENI. Trimming at V came to 0 bases and at J to 6 bases, leaving 4 bases not matched to a gene. CDR3 size: 17 residues. The CDR3 DNA follows: TGTGCCAGCTCACCACCCCGGACTAGCGGGAGGCGCAATGAGCAGTTCTTC. This translates into CASSPPRTSGRRNEQFF. Drawing the rest from reference TRBV18 and TRBJ2-1, the complete variable domain is NAGVMQNPRHLVRRRGQEARLRCSPMKGHSHVYWYRQLPEEGLKFMVYLQKENIIDESGMPKERFSAEFPKEGPSILRIQQVVRGDSAAYFCASSPPRTSGRRNEQFFGPGTRLTVL.

The chain joins TRBV6-4 to TRBJ2-1; TRBD2 aligns across 11 bases. The CDR3 has 14 residues. The germline V gene encodes CDR1 MRHNA and CDR2 SNTAGT. V lost 5 bases and J lost 9; bases outside the gene matches: 6. This CDR3 is CASSPRLAGGEQFF. The CDR3 DNA is TGTGCCAGCAGTCCCCGTCTAGCGGGAGGTGAGCAGTTCTTC.

This chain links TRBV19 with TRBJ2-7, with TRBD2 as a possible D gene (6 bases). The length of the CDR3 is 14 residues. The germline CDR1 and CDR2 sequences are LNHDA and SQIVND (reference sequence). The V end lost 1 base, the J end lost 3 bases, and 10 bases lay between the germline ends. The CDR3 DNA reads as TGTGCCAGTAGTATAGGGTTCGGGGGCTACGAGCAGTACTTC. Its translation: CASSIGFGGYEQYF.

The chain carries TRBV19 and TRBJ1-6; no clear D. The CDR3 runs to 16 residues. The V end lost 4 bases, the J end lost 0 bases, and 10 bases lay between the germline ends. Germline V gene data show CDR1 as LNHDA and CDR2 as SQIVND (reference sequence). CDR3 sequence reads: CASSNASSSYNSPLHF. CDR3 DNA sequence: TGTGCCAGTAGTAACGCGTCGAGCTCCTATAATTCACCCCTCCACTTT.

The gene calls are TRBV11-3 and TRBJ2-1; D is undetermined. The CDR3 is 15 amino acids. The germline V gene has CDR1 SGHNT and CDR2 YENEEA. V lost 1 base and J lost 5, with 12 bases in between. CDR3 nucleotide sequence: TGTGCCAGCAGCTTAGTTTCCGCAGGCGACAATGAGCAGTTCTTC. Translated: CASSLVSAGDNEQFF.

This chain connects TRBV19 to TRBJ1-1; D gene unclear. The CDR3 has 14 residues. Germline V gives CDR1 LNHDA, CDR2 SQIVND (reference sequence). Trimming pared 2 bases from V and 1 base from J, leaving 8 bases between. In DNA form, the CDR3 reads TGTGCCAGTAGTATAAAGGCAGGGAACACTGAAGCTTTCTTT. Its protein is CASSIKAGNTEAFF.

This rearrangement joins TRBV11-2 to TRBJ1-4; 7 nucleotides match TRBD1. After removal of 5 bases from V and 8 bases from J, the junction contained 14 bases not matched to a gene. CDR3 length equals 16 residues. CDR1 and CDR2 from the germline V gene are SGHAT and FQNNGV. The CDR3, as DNA: TGTGCCAGCAGCCCACGGCCCGACAGGGTAGGGGAAAAACTGTTTTTT. This encodes CASSPRPDRVGEKLFF.

The rearrangement links TRBV7-3 to TRBJ2-2, with D possibly matching TRBD1 (5 bases). V lost 2 bases, J lost 0 bases, and 7 bases lay in between. The germline gives CDR1 SGHTA, CDR2 FQGTGA. The CDR3 is 15 amino acids. The CDR3 reads CASSLDSPNTGELFF. The DNA of the CDR3 is TGTGCCAGCAGCTTAGACAGCCCGAACACCGGGGAGCTGTTTTTT.

The chain uses TRBV5-1 and TRBJ2-3; 8 bases match TRBD1. Trimming at V came to 7 bases and at J to 5 bases, leaving 9 bases not matched to a gene. This CDR3 comprises 14 residues. The germline V gene encodes CDR1 SGHRS and CDR2 YFSETQ. CDR3 in amino acids: CASAPQGAIDTQYF. The CDR3 DNA is TGCGCCAGCGCACCCCAGGGGGCTATAGATACGCAGTATTTT.

This chain joins TRBV4-3 and TRBJ1-6; 7 bases agree with TRBD1. The CDR3 spans 17 residues. Germline-derived CDR1 and CDR2 are LGHNA and YSLEER. V trimming: 0 bases; J trimming: 4 bases; junction bases outside the gene matches: 6. The CDR3 protein is CASSQEPPGQYNSPLHF. CDR3 DNA sequence: TGCGCCAGCAGCCAAGAACCGCCGGGACAGTATAATTCACCCCTCCACTTT.